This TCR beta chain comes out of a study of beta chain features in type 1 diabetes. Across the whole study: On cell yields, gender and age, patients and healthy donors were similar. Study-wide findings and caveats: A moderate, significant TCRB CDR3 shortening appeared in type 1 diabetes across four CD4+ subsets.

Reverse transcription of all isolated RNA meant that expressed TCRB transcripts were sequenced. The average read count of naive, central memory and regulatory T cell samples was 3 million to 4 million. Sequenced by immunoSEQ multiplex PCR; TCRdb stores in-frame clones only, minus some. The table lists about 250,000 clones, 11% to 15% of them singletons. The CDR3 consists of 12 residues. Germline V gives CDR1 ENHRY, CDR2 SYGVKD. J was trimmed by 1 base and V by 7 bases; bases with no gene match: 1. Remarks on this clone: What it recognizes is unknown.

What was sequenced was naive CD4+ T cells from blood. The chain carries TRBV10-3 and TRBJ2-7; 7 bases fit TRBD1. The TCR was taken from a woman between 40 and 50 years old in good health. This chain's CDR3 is CAIKGQSYEQYF. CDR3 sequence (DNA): TGTGCCATCAAGGGACAGTCCTACGAGCAGTACTTC.